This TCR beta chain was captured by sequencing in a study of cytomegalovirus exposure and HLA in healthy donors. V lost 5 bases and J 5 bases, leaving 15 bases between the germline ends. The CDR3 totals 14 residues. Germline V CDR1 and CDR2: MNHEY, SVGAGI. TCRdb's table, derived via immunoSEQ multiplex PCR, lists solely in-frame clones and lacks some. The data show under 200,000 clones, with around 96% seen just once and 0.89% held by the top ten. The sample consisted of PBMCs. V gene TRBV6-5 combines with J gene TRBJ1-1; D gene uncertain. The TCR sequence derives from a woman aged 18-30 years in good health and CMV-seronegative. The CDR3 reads CASSPDGRTTEAFF. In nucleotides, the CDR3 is TGTGCCAGCAGTCCCGACGGGAGAACAACTGAAGCTTTCTTT.